Below, 20 T cell receptor beta chains from the same sample are listed, as sequenced in a study of blood T cells in healthy people across ages. The authors ran a second PCR of 7 to 11 cycles using a sample-barcoded 5' primer and a J-beta primer mix. From the 5' RACE reads, TCRdb called clonotypes with MiXCR, one entry per CDR3 protein. The sample lists about 720,000 distinct CDR3 sequences, roughly 25% occurring once. These data also formed part of another study, on T cells of mothers and their children.

What was sequenced was blood. These receptors were obtained from a boy younger than 18 in good health.

The V gene is TRBV21-1, the J gene TRBJ2-1; TRBD1 is the table's D call, not checked against the DNA. The J call is in doubt because the DNA end fits TRBJ2-5 better. TRBV21-1 is classified as a pseudogene. The CDR3 extends over 14 amino acids. The CDR3 DNA follows: TGTGCCAGCAGCACATCACAGGGGAGGGAGACCCAGTACTTC. As protein: CASSTSQGRETQYF.

This CDR3 reads CAISERGGRVIYEQYF. For the CDR3, the DNA is TGTGCCATCAGTGAGCGTGGAGGACGGGTCATCTACGAGCAGTACTTC. The chain recombines TRBV10-3 with TRBJ2-5; weak D call: TRBD2 (5 bases). The J call may be faulty, since TRBJ2-7 better matches the DNA end. The length of the CDR3 is 16 residues. CDR1 ENHRY and CDR2 SYGVKD come from the germline V gene.

V and J are TRBV5-1 and TRBJ1-5, with no clear D. The CDR3 has 16 amino acids. The germline V gene encodes CDR1 SGHRS and CDR2 YFSETQ. Deletions cut 4 bases from V and 7 bases from J, with 21 bases between. The DNA of the CDR3 is TGCGCCAGCAGCCCGGATGGTCAGAACCCCCGACAGCCCCAGCATTTT. Protein product: CASSPDGQNPRQPQHF. The complete variable domain, with remaining parts taken from reference TRBV5-1 and TRBJ1-5, reads KAGVTQTPRYLIKTRGQQVTLSCSPISGHRSVSWYQQTPGQGLQFLFEYFSETQRNKGNFPGRFSGRQFSNSRSEMNVSTLELGDSALYLCASSPDGQNPRQPQHFGDGTRLSIL.

Only a few counts were recorded for this clonotype. The chain recombines TRBV4-3 with TRBJ1-5; D unclear. V was cut by 1 base and J by 9 bases, with 25 bases left in between. CDR3 length: 18 residues. Per the germline V gene, CDR1 is LGHNA and CDR2 is YSLEER. CDR3 nucleotides: TGCGCCAGCAGCCAAGCTCACAGATCCTTCGACTTGTCGCGGCCCCAGCATTTT. Residues: CASSQAHRSFDLSRPQHF.

A few counts support this clonotype. The genes are TRBV15 and TRBJ2-7; D is undetermined. V was cut by 4 bases and J by 3 bases, with 13 bases left in between. The CDR3 spans 14 residues. In germline, CDR1 is LNHNV, CDR2 YYDKDF (reference sequence). The CDR3 region is CATSKGYSNYEQYF. The CDR3 coding sequence is TGTGCCACCAGCAAGGGTTACAGTAACTACGAGCAGTACTTC. Looking up the rest from reference TRBV15 and TRBJ2-7 gives the full variable domain: DAMVIQNPRYQVTQFGKPVTLSCSQTLNHNVMYWYQQKSSQAPKLLFHYYDKDFNNEADTPDNFQSRRPNTSFCFLDIRSPGLGDTAMYLCATSKGYSNYEQYFGPGTRLTVT.

About this clonotype: An end of the junction differs from the germline gene, which may be a read error. This chain joins TRBV4-3 and TRBJ2-7, with a weak D call TRBD2 (5 bases). Germline CDR1 and CDR2: LGHNA and YSLEER. The CDR3 is 13 amino acids. The CDR3 nucleotides are TGCCCCAGCAGCCAGGTTCGAGGGTCCGAGCAGTACTTC. Residues: CPSSQVRGSEQYF.

V usage is TRBV5-1 and J usage is TRBJ2-1; D is unclear. V gave up 2 bases and J gave up 4 bases, with 10 bases separating them. This CDR3 has 14 residues. The germline CDR1 and CDR2 sequences are SGHRS and YFSETQ. CDR3 DNA: TGCGCCAGCAGCTTTGGTCCGGAATACAATGAGCAGTTCTTC. Amino acid sequence: CASSFGPEYNEQFF.

This clonotype showed up just a few times. V gene TRBV6-5 combines with J gene TRBJ2-3; D possibly uses TRBD1 or TRBD2 (5 bases each). The CDR3 totals 16 residues. The germline V and J ends were trimmed by 6 bases and 2 bases, with 18 bases remaining between them. The germline CDR1 and CDR2 sequences are MNHEY and SVGAGI. CDR3 nucleotides: TGTGCCAGCAGACTACGCCCCGGGACCCCCACAGATACGCAGTATTTT. Encoded protein: CASRLRPGTPTDTQYF.

This chain joins TRBV29-1 and TRBJ1-1, with a possible D match to TRBD1 (5 bases). V was trimmed by 1 base and J by 8 bases, leaving 17 bases between them. Germline loops: CDR1 SQVTM, CDR2 ANQGSEA. This CDR3 has 14 residues. The CDR3 here is CSVEGGDRTGEAFF. CDR3 DNA: TGCAGCGTTGAAGGGGGAGATAGAACAGGAGAAGCTTTCTTT.

Concerning this clonotype itself: One end of the junction does not line up with germline, which may come from a read error. The chain links TRBV28 to TRBJ1-4, with 8 bases lining up with TRBD1. CDR1 and CDR2 (germline): MDHEN, SYDVKM. There are 16 residues in the CDR3. CDR3 amino acids: CAGSRPIGQGGEKLFF. The CDR3 DNA follows: TGTGCCGGCAGCCGACCGATCGGACAGGGCGGTGAAAAACTGTTTTTT.

The chain links TRBV14 to TRBJ2-3; D uncertain. Trimming removed 1 base from V and 0 bases from J, with 11 bases in between. CDR3 length equals 16 residues. The V gene's germline CDR1 is SGHDN and CDR2 FVKESK. CDR3 in amino acids: CASSQAGGTSTDTQYF. In DNA, the CDR3 is TGTGCCAGCAGCCAAGCTGGCGGCACTAGCACAGATACGCAGTATTTT.

This clonotype was seen a handful of times. The rearrangement uses TRBV6-1 and TRBJ1-6, with TRBD1 as a possible D gene (6 bases). The V gene lost 5 bases and the J gene lost 7 bases, with 18 bases spanning the gap. CDR3 length equals 16 residues. Germline V gene sequence: CDR1 MNHNS, CDR2 SASEGT. The CDR3 DNA sequence: TGTGCCAGCAGTCCACCCCCACAGGGTATGAATTCACCCCTCCACTTT. It encodes CASSPPPQGMNSPLHF.

CDR3 loop: CSVEDRGRNTEAFF. CDR3 nucleotide sequence: TGCAGCGTTGAAGATCGGGGCCGTAACACTGAAGCTTTCTTT. The chain has TRBV29-1 and TRBJ1-1; tentatively, D is TRBD1 (5 bases). Trimming cost V 0 bases and J 2 bases, with 10 bases left between them. The CDR3 runs 14 residues. Germline lookup yields CDR1 SQVTM and CDR2 ANQGSEA.

A few counts support this clonotype. The chain links TRBV7-2 to TRBJ2-5, with 9 bases matching TRBD1. The better agreement between TRBJ2-7 and the DNA end casts doubt on the J call. The CDR3 consists of 15 residues. Germline assignment: CDR1 SGHTA and CDR2 FQGNSA. The CDR3 spells CASSHNRGLGYEQYF. The CDR3 DNA is TGTGCCAGCAGCCACAACAGGGGGCTCGGGTACGAGCAGTACTTC.

The chain couples TRBV29-1 to TRBJ1-1; 11 positions agree with TRBD1. The CDR3 runs 12 residues. J lost 7 bases, V lost 6 bases, and 4 bases had no gene match. The germline gives CDR1 SQVTM, CDR2 ANQGSEA. The CDR3 bases are TGCAGCGTGGACAGGGGGCCGATTGAAGCTTTCTTT. Protein sequence: CSVDRGPIEAFF.

The chain has TRBV4-3 and TRBJ2-5; D is ambiguous. The J call may be incorrect, as the DNA end agrees better with TRBJ2-7. The CDR3 is 15 residues long. Germline loops: CDR1 LGHNA, CDR2 YSLEER. The chain's CDR3 is CASSQDSGKSYEQYF. DNA of the CDR3: TGCGCCAGCAGCCAAGATTCGGGCAAATCCTACGAGCAGTACTTC.

V usage is TRBV10-3 and J usage is TRBJ2-4; D gene uncertain. V lost 3 bases and J lost 8, with 11 bases in between. There are 13 residues in the CDR3. Germline V lookup: CDR1 ENHRY, CDR2 SYGVKD. DNA for the CDR3: TGTGCCATCAGTGAACCTCCAAGGGACATTCAGTACTTC. Translated, it gives CAISEPPRDIQYF.

The chain links TRBV20-1 to TRBJ2-1; 8 bases line up with TRBD2. V lost 3 bases to trimming and J lost 4 bases; unmatched junction nucleotides: 2. The germline V gene has CDR1 DFQATT and CDR2 SNEGSKA (reference sequence). The CDR3 length is 13 residues. The CDR3 protein is CSARREAYNEQFF. For the CDR3, the DNA is TGCAGTGCTAGGCGGGAGGCATACAATGAGCAGTTCTTC.

This clonotype was seen more than once but under ten times. The V and J genes are TRBV29-1 and TRBJ2-3; D tentatively fits TRBD1 or TRBD2 (6 bases each). The CDR3 runs 12 residues. CDR1 and CDR2 (germline): SQVTM, ANQGSEA. V lost 5 bases, J lost 3 bases, and 9 bases lay in between. The CDR3 nucleotides are TGCAGCGTTAGGGGGGAGACAGATACGCAGTATTTT. Protein sequence: CSVRGETDTQYF.

There are a few counts of this clonotype. J is TRBJ1-2 and V is TRBV29-1; the D is unclear. Germline V gene sequence: CDR1 SQVTM, CDR2 ANQGSEA. The V end lost 4 bases, the J end lost 1 base, and 13 bases lay between the germline ends. The CDR3 has 14 residues. As DNA, the CDR3 is TGCAGCGTTGTCTTAACGGTTTTTAACTATGGCTACACCTTC. Protein: CSVVLTVFNYGYTF.